This entry features one T cell receptor beta chain sequence. The specificity of this receptor is unknown. Base-call qualities are not available, and no considerably larger clone is one nucleotide away. This entry is derived from a study of blood T cell repertoires in COVID-19 (dated by TCRdb to 2018 to 2021). Regarding the study in general: Samples from collaborators originated in the United States, Italy and Spain and spanned both the acute and convalescent phases of COVID-19. Subjects who had been exposed to COVID-19, were actively infected with it, or had recovered from it provided the deeply sampled blood TCRbeta repertoires that made up the dataset. Where HLA class I and class II types were available, the types were taken from metadata supplied by the sample provider, not from assay-based typing. The samples were drawn from two sources: the first 160 participants of the ongoing ImmuneRACE study, and over 1,000 subjects contributed by 6 global collaborators. The sample metadata nearly always contained a de-identified subject ID, COVID-19 status, age in years and sex. The prospective study material was composed of cDNA or gDNA derived from T cells, B-cell-depleted T cells, or PBMCs. The repertoires were released in a freely available public database intended as a resource for research on the immune response to SARS-CoV-2.

The germline V gene sets CDR1 to LGHNA and CDR2 to YSLEER. Counted from cysteine to phenylalanine, this CDR3 has 16 amino acids. Of the read, only the CDR3 DNA is kept; its 48 bases are in frame from base 1. Deletion took 3 bases off V and 3 bases off J, with a span of 15 bases between the germline ends. Beyond this particular receptor, the publication reports: The amount of clinical and demographic metadata varied by source and participant and was provided uncurated.

TCRbeta CDR3 regions were amplified from genomic DNA by means of the immunoSEQ Assay, a bias-controlled multiplex PCR. Regarding the original processing steps: The number of nucleated cells in each sample was estimated from the amplification of reference gene primers within the assay. Sequence reads were collapsed and filtered to measure the absolute abundance of every unique TCRbeta CDR3 rearrangement. For each sample, productive Simpson clonality was calculated by taking the square root of Simpson's diversity index across productive rearrangements. As stored in TCRdb, this immuneACCESS dataset retains in-frame rearrangements with V and J assigned. A fraction of the clones does not appear; measured against another copy, unresolved V genes explain less than half of the discrepancy, and the remainder lacks a known reason. Clone size and the V and J calls come from that table; the DNA yielded D and trimming. This sample lists fewer than 200,000 clones; 80% to 90% were detected once. Clones ranked in the top ten supply more than 1.5% of the sample.

Whole blood was collected in K2EDTA tubes by collaborating institutions according to the institutions' own protocols. For TCRbeta analysis, collaborators shipped samples in one of three forms: frozen whole blood, isolated PBMCs, or DNA extracted from either of those sample types. Sequencing used peripheral blood. The chain is encoded by TRBV4-3 joined to TRBJ2-4; the D gene is perhaps TRBD1, on 5 matching bases. The origin of this receptor is a woman between 45 and 60 years old with acute or convalescent COVID-19. The encoded CDR3 is CASSQAAGFGKNIQYF. The bases read TGCGCCAGCAGCCAGGCCGCAGGGTTTGGCAAAAACATTCAGTACTTC.